The following is a T cell receptor beta chain sequence with its context. The entry originates in a study of blood T cell repertoires in COVID-19. Study summary: COVID-19 samples collected from the United States, Italy and Spain covered acute and convalescent phases. T cells, B-cell-depleted T cells, or PBMCs supplied cDNA or gDNA.

Between the trimmed V and J ends, which lost 3 bases and 4 bases, there was a span of 9 bases. Germline CDR1 DFQATT, CDR2 SNEGSKA (reference sequence). CDR3 size: 12 residues. Per the authors' pipeline: Reference gene primer amplification yielded estimated nucleated cell counts. Clones were read by immunoSEQ multiplex PCR, and TCRdb kept only the in-frame ones, dropping some. Clonal size and the V and J genes are those of that table, whereas D and trimming came from the DNA. The sample consists of over 50,000 clones, 80% to 90% of them appearing once. The origin of this receptor is a man between 50 and 59 years old with active COVID-19. The sequenced material came from peripheral blood. The rearrangement links TRBV20-1 to TRBJ1-2; D uncertain. The CDR3 DNA follows: TGCAGTGCTAGTGTAGGCGGCTATGGCTACACCTTC. It specifies CSASVGGYGYTF.